These T cell receptor beta chains were read from a single sample in a study of blood T cells in healthy people across ages. One entry per CDR3 protein results from TCRdb running MiXCR on the 5' RACE reads. The top ten hold roughly 7.9% of the sample, which has roughly 1,500,000 distinct CDR3 sequences, 35% to 45% seen once. The sequenced material came from blood. The receptors originated from a woman in her late teens or twenties in good health. The CDR3 runs from the conserved cysteine through the conserved F or W. The D gene is left open where the match is weak. Size is stated for part of the rows, as once, few or many counts, or as a class when the clone is expanded.

J gene	V gene	D gene	clone size	CDR3 length	CDR3 DNA	CDR3 protein
TRBJ2-7	TRBV25-1	.	few	15	TGTGCCAGCAGTGATGACAGGAAAGGACCGTACGAGCAGTACTTC	CASSDDRKGPYEQYF
TRBJ2-7	TRBV27	.	once	14	TGTGCCAGCAGTGGGGGAATGGAGTCGGGCGAGCAGTACTTC	CASSGGMESGEQYF
TRBJ2-3	TRBV20-1	.	.	14	TGCAGTGCTCCATCGCGGATCAGCACAGATACGCAGTATTTT	CSAPSRISTDTQYF
TRBJ1-6	TRBV5-6	.	.	14	TGTGCCAGCAGCTTCGCGGGGGCCGGTTCACCCCTCCACTTT	CASSFAGAGSPLHF
TRBJ2-4	TRBV21-1	.	few	16	TGTGCCAGCAGCAAATGGGGGAGTATCGCCAAAAACATTCAGTACTTC	CASSKWGSIAKNIQYF
TRBJ2-7	TRBV6-2/TRBV6-3	TRBD2	.	16	TGTGCCAGCAGTCGAGGGACTAGCGGGATATACTACGAGCAGTACTTC	CASSRGTSGIYYEQYF
TRBJ2-1	TRBV29-1	TRBD2	many	17	TGCAGCGTTCCGACTAGCGGGAGTAGATCGGCCTACAATGAGCAGTTCTTC	CSVPTSGSRSAYNEQFF
TRBJ1-1	TRBV3-1	TRBD1	.	15	TGTGCCAGCAGCCTGGGACAGGTAGGAAGCACTGAAGCTTTCTTT	CASSLGQVGSTEAFF
TRBJ2-1	TRBV10-2	.	.	15	TGCGCCAGCAGTGAGTTAGCGTGGAGGGGCAATGAGCAGGTCTTC	CASSELAWRGNEQVF
TRBJ2-1	TRBV7-3	.	.	17	TGTGCCAGCAGCCTCGCCCCCGCGCGATACGTAAACAATGAGCAGTTCTTC	CASSLAPARYVNNEQFF
TRBJ2-7	TRBV6-1	TRBD2	.	16	TGTGCCAGCAGTGAGAAGGGGCGAGCGGGAGGCTACGAGCAGTACTTC	CASSEKGRAGGYEQYF
TRBJ2-7	TRBV14	TRBD2	once	19	TGTGCCAGCAGCCAACCGGGACGGCTGACTAGCGGAGAATCCTACGAGCAGTACTTC	CASSQPGRLTSGESYEQYF
TRBJ2-7	TRBV10-3	.	few	15	TGTGCCATCGGCAAGGGAGACCAGAGCATACGCGAGCAGTACTTC	CAIGKGDQSIREQYF
TRBJ2-1	TRBV20-1	TRBD2	.	16	TGCAGTGCTAGAGATCGACTAGCGGGCGCCTTCAATGAGCAGTTCTTC	CSARDRLAGAFNEQFF
TRBJ1-4	TRBV7-6	TRBD1	.	17	TGTGCCAGCAGCCCCGGGACAGGGGGCACTCTCGTCGAAAAACTGTTTTTT	CASSPGTGGTLVEKLFF
TRBJ2-2	TRBV11-2	.	few	15	TGTGCCAGCAGCTTGGGGTACGACACGGCCGGGGAGCTGTTTTTT	CASSLGYDTAGELFF
TRBJ2-2	TRBV7-3	TRBD2	.	14	TGTGCCAGCTCTGGGGGGGCGAACACCGGGGAGCTGTTTTTT	CASSGGANTGELFF
TRBJ2-5	TRBV20-1	TRBD2	few	16	TGCAGTGCTAGAGATCCAGCGGGGGGGTCGCAAGAGACCCAGTACTTC	CSARDPAGGSQETQYF
TRBJ2-2	TRBV7-2	.	.	16	TGTGCCAGCAGCCCCGGAGGCCGGGCTATCACCGGGGAGCTGTTTTTT	CASSPGGRAITGELFF
TRBJ2-1	TRBV6-5	TRBD2	once	17	TGTGCCAGCAGTTATCCGATCGGGACTAGCGGGGACAATGAGCAGTTCTTC	CASSYPIGTSGDNEQFF
TRBJ2-5	TRBV6-6	.	few	14	TGTGCCAGCAGAAGCCCCGTGTACCAAGAGACCCAGTACTTC	CASRSPVYQETQYF
TRBJ2-3	TRBV20-1	.	.	14	TGCAGTGATTTGACCCAATGGCCGGCAGATACGCAGTATTTT	CSDLTQWPADTQYF
TRBJ2-5	TRBV6-5	.	few	13	TGTGCCAGCAGTCGGGGTAGGGGAGAGACCCAGTACTTC	CASSRGRGETQYF
TRBJ2-3	TRBV9	TRBD1	once	16	TGTGCCAGCAGCGATAACGACAGGGGAAGATTAGATACGCAGTATTTT	CASSDNDRGRLDTQYF
TRBJ1-1	TRBV28	.	.	15	TGTGCCAGCAGGCCCGCTCTTCCTCCGAACAATGAAGCTTTCTTT	CASRPALPPNNEAFF
TRBJ2-7	TRBV11-2	.	.	18	TGTGCCAGCAGCTTTCCCCCTCATCAAGCGGTCCACTCCTACGAGCAGTACTTC	CASSFPPHQAVHSYEQYF
TRBJ1-5	TRBV5-1	.	.	14	TGCGCCAGCAGCGCAAGAGGCGGCAATCAGCCCCAGCATTTT	CASSARGGNQPQHF
TRBJ2-3	TRBV7-3	TRBD2	many	15	TGTGCCAGCAGCCCAGCTAGCGGACGCACAGATACGCAGTATTTT	CASSPASGRTDTQYF
TRBJ2-7	TRBV6-6	.	.	13	TGTGCCAGCAGTGATTCCCCGACCTACGAGCAGTACTTC	CASSDSPTYEQYF
TRBJ1-1	TRBV3-1	.	.	14	TGTGCCAGCAGCCCGGACGGCCCGAACACTGAAGCTTTCTTT	CASSPDGPNTEAFF
TRBJ1-5	TRBV7-2	.	few	16	TGTGCCAGCAGCTTAGACAGTGGAGGGGCAAATCAGCCCCAGCATTTT	CASSLDSGGANQPQHF
TRBJ1-1	TRBV7-9	.	.	13	TGTGCCAGCAGCTTAGAGAGGAGCACTGAAGCTTTCTTT	CASSLERSTEAFF
TRBJ2-1	TRBV7-2	TRBD1	many	18	TGTGCCAGCAGCTTAAAAGTGGGCGGGACAGGGGGCGGAGGTGAGCAGTTCTTC	CASSLKVGGTGGGGEQFF
TRBJ2-2	TRBV5-1	TRBD2	.	16	TGCGCCAGCAGCTCATACGGGGGGGCAAGTGACGGGGAGCTGTTTTTT	CASSSYGGASDGELFF
TRBJ2-2	TRBV6-1	.	.	15	TGTGCCAGCTTGGGGGGAACCGAACGGGCCGGGGAGCTGTTTTTT	CASLGGTERAGELFF
TRBJ1-4	TRBV20-1	.	.	12	TGCAGTGCTATACGGAATAATGAAAAACTGTTTTTT	CSAIRNNEKLFF
TRBJ2-7	TRBV11-2	.	many	14	TGTGCCAGCAGCTTTACGATCGGGCTCTACGAGCAGTACTTC	CASSFTIGLYEQYF
TRBJ2-7	TRBV7-9	TRBD2	.	13	TGTGCCCAAGGACTAGCGGGGAACAATGAGCAGTACTTC	CAQGLAGNNEQYF
TRBJ2-5	TRBV29-1	.	many	11	TGCAGCGTACCACAACGAGAGACCCAGTACTTC	CSVPQRETQYF
TRBJ1-6	TRBV28	TRBD1	.	15	TGTGCCACCAGTTTGATACAGGGGGGGAATTCACCCCTCCACTTT	CATSLIQGGNSPLHF
TRBJ2-3	TRBV5-4	TRBD2	.	15	TGTGCCAGCAGCGGTAGCGGGGACACCGGGGATACGCAGTATTTT	CASSGSGDTGDTQYF
TRBJ1-1	TRBV3-1	TRBD1	.	14	TGTGCCAGCAGCCAAGTCGGGGGGGACAGTGAAGCTTTCTTT	CASSQVGGDSEAFF
TRBJ2-5	TRBV7-9	.	.	12	TGTGCCAGCAGCTTGACTGACTATGGGCAGTACTTC	CASSLTDYGQYF
TRBJ1-2	TRBV28	.	few	15	TGTGCCAGCAGTTGGCAGGGCTTTCAAAACTATGGCTACACCTTC	CASSWQGFQNYGYTF
TRBJ2-1	TRBV7-9	TRBD1	few	15	TGTGCCAGCAGCTTAGGGGACAGTGCTTACAATGAGCAGTTCTTC	CASSLGDSAYNEQFF
TRBJ1-5	TRBV28	TRBD1	.	16	TGTGCCAGCAGCATCGGAAGCGGGGCAGGGGGTCAGCCCCAGCATTTT	CASSIGSGAGGQPQHF
TRBJ1-1	TRBV28	.	.	18	TGTGCCAGCAGTTCCCTTCTGCCGGTCCCACTGAAGGACACTGAAGCTTTCTTT	CASSSLLPVPLKDTEAFF
TRBJ1-5	TRBV20-1	.	.	15	TGCAGTGCTAGAGAGGGGGGAGTGAGCAATCAGCCCCAGCATTTT	CSAREGGVSNQPQHF
TRBJ1-6	TRBV2	TRBD1	.	14	TGTGCCAGCAGACGGGACAGGGTGGATTCACCCCTCCACTTT	CASRRDRVDSPLHF
TRBJ2-3	TRBV7-3	.	.	13	TGTGCCAGCAGCTCATTAATGGCGAATACGCAGTATTTT	CASSSLMANTQYF
TRBJ2-7	TRBV9	.	.	17	TGTGCCAGCAGCGTAGGTGGAGGGCACCCCCTTTCCTACGAGCAGTACTTC	CASSVGGGHPLSYEQYF
TRBJ1-2	TRBV7-6	.	.	15	TGTGCCAGCAGCCCCCGGGAGGGGAATGCTTATGGCTACACCTTC	CASSPREGNAYGYTF
TRBJ1-5	TRBV7-9	.	few	14	TGTGCCAGCAGCTTCGGGGGCCTCAATCAGCCCCAGCATTTT	CASSFGGLNQPQHF
TRBJ1-5	TRBV2	.	few	14	TGTGCCAGCAGCGGTGACATCCCCTATCAGCCCCAGCATTTT	CASSGDIPYQPQHF